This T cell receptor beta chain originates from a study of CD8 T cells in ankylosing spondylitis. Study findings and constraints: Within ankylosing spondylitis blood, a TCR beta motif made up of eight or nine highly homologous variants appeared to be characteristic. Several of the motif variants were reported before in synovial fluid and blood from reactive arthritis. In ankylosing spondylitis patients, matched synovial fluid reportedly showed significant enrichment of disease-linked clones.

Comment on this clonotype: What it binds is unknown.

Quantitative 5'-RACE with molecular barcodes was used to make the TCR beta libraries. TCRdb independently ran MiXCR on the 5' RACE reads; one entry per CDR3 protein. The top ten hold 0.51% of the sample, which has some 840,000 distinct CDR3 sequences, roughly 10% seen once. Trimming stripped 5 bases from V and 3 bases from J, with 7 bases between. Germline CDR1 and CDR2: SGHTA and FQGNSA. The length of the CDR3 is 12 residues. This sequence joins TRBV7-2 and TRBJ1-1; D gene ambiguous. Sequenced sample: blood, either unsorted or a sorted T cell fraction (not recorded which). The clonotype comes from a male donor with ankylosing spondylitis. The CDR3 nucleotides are TGTGCCAGCAGCGCACGGGACACTGAAGCTTTCTTT. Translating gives CASSARDTEAFF.